This T cell receptor (beta chain) stems from a study of OX40 agonist ivuxolimab in advanced cancers. Whole-study findings and limits: Low normalized T-cell clonal expansion was additionally recorded for some nonresponders.

This table comes from immunoSEQ multiplex PCR, and its TCRdb copy is limited to in-frame clones, with some not included. The table includes 35,000 to 40,000 clones, around 80% detected once. This CDR3 is built from 14 residues. Germline V gene data show CDR1 as SGHRS and CDR2 as YFSETQ. V lost 1 base and J 4 bases, leaving 9 bases between the germline ends. Turning to this clone: Antigen specificity is unknown.

Sample: CD4+ or CD8+ T cells sorted from blood, taken in a trial of the OX40 agonist ivuxolimab. This TCR came from an adult with an advanced solid tumor such as melanoma, head and neck, liver or kidney cancer. The chain combines TRBV5-1 with TRBJ2-1; D gene unclear. The CDR3 sequence: CASSLYAEYNEQFF. CDR3 bases: TGCGCCAGCAGCTTGTATGCGGAGTACAATGAGCAGTTCTTC.